This is a list of T cell receptor beta chains from one sample in a study of shared clonotypes between healthy human individuals. Sequencing used immunoSEQ multiplex PCR; TCRdb keeps in-frame clones, though not all of them. Here the sample spans roughly 1,500,000 clones, 98% being singletons. The sequenced material came from naive CD4+ T cells sorted from blood. These receptors came from a man aged 30 to 39 in good health. CDR3s include the opening cysteine and the closing phenylalanine or tryptophan. The order of the fields is J gene, CDR3 length, clone size, D gene, V gene, CDR3 protein, CDR3 DNA. A D gene is named only where the DNA matches it firmly. The listing skips clone size in some rows; elsewhere it reads once, few, many or a size class.

TRBJ2-1 | 15 | NA | TRBD2 | TRBV11-3 | CASSLGTSDYNEQFF | TGTGCCAGCAGCTTAGGGACTAGCGACTACAATGAGCAGTTCTTC
TRBJ2-6 | 16 | NA | TRBD1 | TRBV7-7 | CASSLGQGPGANVLTF | TGTGCCAGCAGCTTGGGACAGGGGCCTGGGGCCAACGTCCTGACTTTC
TRBJ2-7 | 14 | NA | NA | TRBV15 | CATSSGTGSYEQYF | TGTGCCACCAGCAGTGGGACGGGGTCCTACGAGCAGTACTTC
TRBJ1-5 | 16 | once | NA | TRBV27 | CASSFGPNAPHQPQHF | TGTGCCAGCAGTTTTGGCCCCAATGCCCCCCATCAGCCCCAGCATTTT
TRBJ2-7 | 12 | NA | NA | TRBV5-1 | CASRESTYEQYF | TGCGCCAGCAGAGAGAGCACCTACGAGCAGTACTTC
TRBJ1-4 | 14 | NA | NA | TRBV11-2 | CASSLLRDGEKLFF | TGTGCCAGCAGCTTACTCAGGGATGGGGAAAAACTGTTTTTT
TRBJ2-6 | 16 | NA | NA | TRBV2 | CASIGAGLSGANVLTF | TGTGCCAGCATAGGGGCTGGACTCTCTGGGGCCAACGTCCTGACTTTC
TRBJ2-7 | 13 | NA | NA | TRBV30 | CAWRPGYSYEQYF | TGTGCCTGGAGACCGGGATACTCCTACGAGCAGTACTTC
TRBJ1-5 | 16 | NA | NA | TRBV21-1 | CASSKRAPPSNQPQHF | TGTGCCAGCAGCAAGAGGGCACCTCCTAGCAATCAGCCCCAGCATTTT
TRBJ2-1 | 16 | NA | TRBD1 | TRBV9 | CASSVAEQGIYNEQFF | TGTGCCAGCAGCGTAGCCGAACAGGGGATCTACAATGAGCAGTTCTTC
TRBJ2-1 | 12 | NA | NA | TRBV7-9 | CASSPTGYEQFF | TGTGCCAGCAGCCCCACTGGCTATGAGCAGTTCTTC
TRBJ2-2 | 13 | NA | NA | TRBV7-2 | CASSLKRPGELFF | TGTGCCAGCAGCTTAAAACGCCCTGGGGAGCTGTTTTTT
TRBJ2-1 | 16 | NA | NA | TRBV18 | CASSPVWGSSYNEQFF | TGTGCCAGCTCACCAGTGTGGGGGAGCTCCTACAATGAGCAGTTCTTC
TRBJ2-7 | 13 | NA | NA | TRBV29-1 | CSVVVGQPYEQYF | TGCAGCGTTGTCGTCGGCCAGCCCTACGAGCAGTACTTC
TRBJ2-1 | 17 | NA | TRBD2 | TRBV29-1 | CSVEFRLTSGRAGEQFF | TGCAGCGTTGAGTTTCGCCTGACTAGCGGGAGGGCCGGTGAGCAGTTCTTC
TRBJ2-5 | 14 | NA | NA | TRBV7-2 | CASSLARPQSAQYF | TGTGCCAGCAGCTTAGCGCGGCCCCAAAGCGCCCAGTACTTC
TRBJ2-1 | 17 | NA | TRBD2 | TRBV19 | CASSIAKLAGGLDEQFF | TGTGCCAGTAGTATAGCTAAACTAGCGGGAGGTTTGGATGAGCAGTTCTTC
TRBJ2-5 | 15 | NA | TRBD2 | TRBV5-1 | CASSLEILAVETQYF | TGCGCCAGCAGCTTGGAGATACTAGCGGTAGAGACCCAGTACTTC
TRBJ2-5 | 15 | NA | NA | TRBV11-3 | CASSLGTGAQETQYF | TGTGCCAGCAGCTTAGGGACCGGGGCACAAGAGACCCAGTACTTC
TRBJ2-1 | 22 | NA | TRBD1 | TRBV4-3 | CASSQGGDRDGLLGRDYNEQFF | TGCGCCAGCAGCCAAGGGGGGGACAGGGACGGGCTTCTGGGGCGGGACTACAATGAGCAGTTCTTC
TRBJ2-7 | 14 | NA | TRBD2 | TRBV5-1 | CASSFTSGNYEQYF | TGCGCCAGCAGCTTCACTAGCGGGAATTACGAGCAGTACTTC
TRBJ2-3 | 21 | NA | TRBD2 | TRBV27 | CASSLRVRGGLAGLGTDTQYF | TGTGCCAGCAGTTTAAGAGTACGTGGCGGACTAGCGGGATTAGGCACAGATACGCAGTATTTT
TRBJ2-1 | 15 | NA | NA | TRBV27 | CASRAWRVSHNEQFF | TGTGCCAGCAGGGCATGGCGGGTCTCTCATAATGAGCAGTTCTTC
TRBJ2-6 | 17 | NA | NA | TRBV14 | CASSQGEGWSGANVLTF | TGTGCCAGCAGCCAAGGAGAGGGTTGGTCTGGGGCCAACGTCCTGACTTTC
TRBJ1-5 | 15 | NA | NA | TRBV28 | CASSPGAGINQPQHF | TGTGCCAGCAGCCCCGGGGCAGGGATCAATCAGCCCCAGCATTTT
TRBJ1-2 | 14 | NA | TRBD1 | TRBV5-4 | CASSVQGVGYGYTF | TGTGCCAGCAGCGTACAGGGGGTTGGCTATGGCTACACCTTC
TRBJ2-1 | 16 | once | TRBD2 | TRBV10-1 | CASSALAGEIHNEQFF | TGCGCCAGCAGCGCTTTAGCGGGAGAAATTCACAATGAGCAGTTCTTC
TRBJ1-3 | 14 | once | NA | TRBV9 | CASSRASSGNTIYF | TGTGCCAGCTCGAGGGCGAGCTCTGGAAACACCATATATTTT
TRBJ2-1 | 16 | NA | NA | TRBV6-5 | CASSYSRFGGPDEQFF | TGTGCCAGCAGTTACTCGAGGTTCGGAGGGCCGGATGAGCAGTTCTTC
TRBJ2-7 | 15 | NA | NA | TRBV9 | CASSVYPGVSYEQYF | TGTGCCAGCAGCGTATACCCGGGAGTAAGCTACGAGCAGTACTTC
TRBJ2-3 | 16 | NA | NA | TRBV18 | CASSPKVGVAADTQYF | TGTGCCAGCTCACCAAAGGTGGGAGTGGCGGCAGATACGCAGTATTTT
TRBJ2-3 | 14 | NA | NA | TRBV4-1 | CASSPAGQADTQYF | TGCGCCAGCAGCCCAGCGGGACAGGCCGATACGCAGTATTTT
TRBJ1-2 | 14 | NA | NA | TRBV5-5 | CASSLGRLDYGYTF | TGTGCCAGCAGCTTGGGCAGACTTGACTATGGCTACACCTTC
TRBJ2-7 | 18 | NA | NA | TRBV10-1 | CASGPRLRTPRTTYEQYF | TGCGCCAGCGGCCCGAGATTACGAACTCCAAGAACGACATACGAGCAGTACTTC
TRBJ2-1 | 13 | NA | NA | TRBV11-2 | CASSLDYYNEQFF | TGTGCCAGCAGCCTCGACTATTACAATGAGCAGTTCTTC
TRBJ2-5 | 14 | NA | TRBD2 | TRBV2 | CASRLAGGEETQYF | TGTGCCAGCAGGCTAGCGGGAGGAGAAGAGACCCAGTACTTC
TRBJ2-1 | 14 | NA | NA | TRBV7-6 | CASSQAGTYNEQFF | TGTGCCAGCAGCCAAGCGGGTACCTACAATGAGCAGTTCTTC
TRBJ2-7 | 15 | NA | NA | TRBV4-3 | CASSQELTEAYEQYF | TGCGCCAGCAGCCAAGAACTTACAGAAGCCTACGAGCAGTACTTC
TRBJ2-7 | 13 | NA | TRBD2 | TRBV7-2 | CASSLGLAREQYF | TGTGCCAGCAGCCTCGGACTAGCGCGCGAGCAGTACTTC
TRBJ1-5 | 15 | once | NA | TRBV30 | CAWSVRGQGGLPQHF | TGTGCCTGGAGTGTACGGGGTCAGGGAGGTCTGCCCCAGCATTTT
TRBJ2-7 | 16 | NA | TRBD2 | TRBV15 | CATSRDQASGTYEQYF | TGTGCCACCAGCAGAGATCAGGCTAGCGGAACCTACGAGCAGTACTTC
TRBJ2-2 | 15 | NA | NA | TRBV6-1 | CASSRVGGRAGELFF | TGTGCCAGCAGTCGGGTCGGTGGGCGGGCCGGGGAGCTGTTTTTT
TRBJ1-5 | 12 | NA | NA | TRBV7-2 | CASSLAYQPQHF | TGTGCCAGCAGCTTAGCATATCAGCCCCAGCATTTT
TRBJ2-1 | 11 | NA | NA | TRBV28 | CATVEGFEQFF | TGTGCCACCGTAGAAGGCTTTGAGCAGTTCTTC
TRBJ2-5 | 13 | once | NA | TRBV5-1 | CASRGRVGETQYF | TGCGCCAGCAGGGGTAGGGTCGGAGAGACCCAGTACTTC
TRBJ1-3 | 14 | NA | TRBD1 | TRBV19 | CASTNRGPGNTIYF | TGTGCCAGTACCAACAGGGGGCCTGGAAACACCATATATTTT
TRBJ2-2 | 16 | NA | NA | TRBV9 | CASSVAAGFDTGELFF | TGTGCCAGCAGCGTAGCTGCAGGGTTCGACACCGGGGAGCTGTTTTTT
TRBJ2-7 | 16 | NA | TRBD1 | TRBV5-4 | CASSSAGTGVFYEQYF | TGTGCCAGCAGCTCCGCCGGGACAGGGGTCTTCTACGAGCAGTACTTC
TRBJ2-3 | 15 | NA | NA | TRBV2 | CASSVRGGFTDTQYF | TGTGCCAGCAGTGTCAGGGGGGGTTTCACAGATACGCAGTATTTT
TRBJ1-1 | 15 | NA | NA | TRBV4-1 | CASSQVGPIVPEAFF | TGCGCCAGCAGCCAAGTCGGCCCGATAGTTCCTGAAGCTTTCTTT
TRBJ2-3 | 15 | NA | TRBD1 | TRBV7-2 | CASSPGQGEVDTQYF | TGTGCCAGCAGCCCGGGACAGGGGGAGGTAGATACGCAGTATTTT
TRBJ2-1 | 14 | NA | TRBD1 | TRBV29-1 | CSVADRYYGNEQFF | TGCAGCGTTGCGGACAGGTACTATGGCAATGAGCAGTTCTTC
TRBJ2-3 | 15 | NA | NA | TRBV7-2 | CASSFREWFTDTQYF | TGTGCCAGCAGCTTTCGGGAGTGGTTCACAGATACGCAGTATTTT
TRBJ1-4 | 14 | NA | NA | TRBV2 | CASKGRRDSEKLFF | TGTGCCAGCAAAGGGAGAAGGGACTCTGAAAAACTGTTTTTT
TRBJ2-7 | 13 | NA | NA | TRBV7-2 | CASSLAGYGEQYF | TGTGCCAGCAGCTTAGCGGGATATGGCGAGCAGTACTTC